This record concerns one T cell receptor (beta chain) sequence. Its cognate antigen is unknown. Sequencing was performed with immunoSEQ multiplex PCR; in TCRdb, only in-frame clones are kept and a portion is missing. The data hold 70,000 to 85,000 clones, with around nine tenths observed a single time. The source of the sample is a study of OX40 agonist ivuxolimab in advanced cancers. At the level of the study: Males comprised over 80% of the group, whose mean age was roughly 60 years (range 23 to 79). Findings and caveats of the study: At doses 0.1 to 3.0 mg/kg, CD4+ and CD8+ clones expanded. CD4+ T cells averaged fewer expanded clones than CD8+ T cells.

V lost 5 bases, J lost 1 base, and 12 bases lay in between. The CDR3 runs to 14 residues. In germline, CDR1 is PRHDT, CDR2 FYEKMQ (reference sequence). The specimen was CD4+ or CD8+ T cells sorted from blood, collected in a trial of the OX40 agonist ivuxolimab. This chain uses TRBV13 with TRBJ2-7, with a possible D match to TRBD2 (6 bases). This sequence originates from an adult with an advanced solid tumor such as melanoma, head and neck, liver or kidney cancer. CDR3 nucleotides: TGTGCCAGCAGCCCACACGGGGGTTCCTACGAGCAGTACTTC. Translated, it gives CASSPHGGSYEQYF.